The clone carrying this T cell receptor beta chain occurred a few times. Drawn from each donor were approximately 10 milliliters of peripheral blood. A minimum of 7 million PBMCs was isolated per sample. Per individual sample, total RNA of at least 6 micrograms was extracted. The data were obtained in a study of blood T cells in healthy people across ages. A sample-barcoded 5' primer and a J-beta primer mix were used in a second PCR of about 6 to 12 cycles. Each of the cDNA molecules was tagged by a template-switch adaptor with 12 random nucleotides. MiXCR, run by TCRdb on the 5' RACE reads, gives a single entry per CDR3 protein. The sample holds about a million distinct CDR3 sequences, roughly 48% seen once. The TCR comes from a man aged 30 to 45 in good health. The sample was blood.

CDR3 nucleotide sequence: TGTGCCATTAGAGGGGAGGTACAAGAGACCCAGTACTTC. Translated, it gives CAIRGEVQETQYF. The chain couples TRBV10-3 to TRBJ2-5, with D tentatively TRBD2 (6 bases). V was pared by 9 bases and J by 2 bases, with 13 bases between. The CDR3 loop spans 13 amino acids. Germline V gene lookup returns CDR1 ENHRY and CDR2 SYGVKD.